This section outlines one TCR beta chain sequence together with its context. The specificity of this receptor is unknown. No much larger clone is present one base from it, and per-base qualities are unavailable. The sample originates from a study of shared clonotypes between healthy human individuals (dated by TCRdb to the early 2020s). Broadly, across the study: Two women and a few men aged 18 to 49 years were included in the cohort. Leukapheresis yielded between about 0.9 and 10 billion PBMCs per donor. To estimate repertoire size and how much clonotypes are shared between individuals, the study performed deep sequencing of blood TCR repertoires from about 5 healthy adults. To increase sequencing depth and limit assay-specific biases, TCR repertoire library preparation and sequencing were carried out by different laboratories using diverse techniques. For each donor, CD4 naive and CD4 memory were each run on three plates, CD8 naive on two plates, and CD8 memory on one plate. What the work shows at the level of the full study, not this receptor alone: Sharing across a few donors was observed for about 5% of naive CD4, under 4% of naive CD8, 2% to 2.5% of memory CD4, and around 0.42% of memory CD8 clonotypes. Even with the large sequencing depth, rarefaction of the sorted-subset datasets indicated that sequencing was incomplete. Sampling was restricted to blood, and TCR repertoires in tissue are likely to differ from TCR repertoires in blood. Clonotypes shared by all four sorted-subset donors showed higher generation probabilities than non-shared clonotypes. Naive subsets generally had larger estimated clonotype richness than memory subsets did. Pairwise subsampling led to the expectation that sequencing depth would affect the degree of clonotype sharing among donors. The small number of donors limited the genetic and exposure-history diversity represented.

Donors were healthy HIV-negative adults with no recently reported acute infections or vaccinations. Every donor was a Caucasian adult residing in Nashville, Tennessee, USA. CD4+ T cells were enriched by magnetic negative selection; naive cells were then positively selected on CD45RA, and the negative fraction formed the memory subset. After blood collection by leukapheresis, PBMCs were isolated using Ficoll-Histopaque density gradient centrifugation and then cryopreserved in the vapor phase of liquid nitrogen. Purity and quantity of every magnetically sorted T cell population were checked by analytical flow cytometry. Each sorted fraction had its genomic DNA isolated and then quantified by UV absorbance on a Nanodrop 2000c. Using the deep immunoSEQ assay, TCR CDR3 regions were amplified from genomic DNA by multiplex PCR. For each cell subset, the extracted genomic DNA was distributed evenly across all wells of several immunoSEQ 96-well plates, and each plate served as one replicate. For sorted subsets, about 200 ng genomic DNA, equal to tens of thousands of T cell genomes, was loaded into each replicate PCR. The purified libraries were quantified using a Qubit 3.0 fluorometer, sized with a Bioanalyzer 2100, and then quantified again using the KAPA Library Quantification kit. Every immunoSEQ 96-well plate was sequenced on a dedicated single-read 150-cycle Illumina NextSeq 550 flow cell. In the original analysis: The immunoSEQ output contained only junctional sequences without quality scores, so filtering could not match that applied to full-length reads. Sequences were annotated with PyIR, a Python wrapper for IgBLAST v1.9, and V/J genes and CDR3 were assigned using IMGT germline references. Reads were removed for weak V/J assignments (E-value above 1e-6), missing CDR3, stop codons, out-of-frame junctions, or ambiguous translated residues. V3J clonotypes were defined by identical inferred V gene, J gene, and CDR3 amino acid sequence. Percentage overlap between repertoires was computed as shared unique clonotypes divided by the size of the smaller repertoire. Repertoire richness was assessed with RTK rarefaction, the Chao1 estimator, and Recon v2.1 estimates of unobserved clonotypes. Generation probabilities for all TCRbeta clonotypes obtained by the gDNA method from a handful of donors were computed using OLGA. TCRdb took over this immuneACCESS table, retaining in-frame rearrangements with V and J assigned. Such tables are incomplete; in checked studies, under half of the missing clones stem from an unresolved V gene, and the remainder is unexplained. V and J calls and clone size are copied from that table; D and trimming were computed from the DNA. For this sample there are about 2.4 million clones; 90% to 95% appear just once. Of the sample, 0.36% falls within the top ten clones.

Germline trimming: 4 bases from V, 7 bases from J; junction bases outside gene matches: 12. Its CDR3 holds 16 amino acids, cysteine through phenylalanine. The retained sequence is limited to the CDR3, 48 bases, with the frame set at the first base. CDR1 and CDR2, looked up from the germline V gene (reference sequence), are LNHNV and YYDKDF. The sequence joins TRBV15 to TRBJ2-5, with 10 middle bases fitting TRBD2. The clonotype comes from a man between 18 and 29 years old in good health. Some clones in this sample may be carry-over from other donors' samples. The sample comprised naive CD4+ T cells from PBMCs. The sample's cell subset or site label, decoded: CD45RA+ positively selected. The nucleotides are TGTGCCACCAGCACTGGGCTAGCGGGAGAATGGGGGACCCAGTACTTC. It encodes CATSTGLAGEWGTQYF.